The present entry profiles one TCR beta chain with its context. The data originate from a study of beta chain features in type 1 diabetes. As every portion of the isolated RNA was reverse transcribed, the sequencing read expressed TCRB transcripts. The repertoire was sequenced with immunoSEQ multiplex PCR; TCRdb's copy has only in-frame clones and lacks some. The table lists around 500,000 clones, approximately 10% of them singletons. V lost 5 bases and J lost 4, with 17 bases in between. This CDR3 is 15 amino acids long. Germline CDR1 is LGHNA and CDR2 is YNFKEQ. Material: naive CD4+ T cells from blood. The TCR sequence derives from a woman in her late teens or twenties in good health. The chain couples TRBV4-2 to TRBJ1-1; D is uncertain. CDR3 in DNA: TGTGCCAGCAGCGTGAGAGCGGGAGAAAGCACTGAAGCTTTCTTT. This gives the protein CASSVRAGESTEAFF.